This TCR beta chain originates from a study of graft-versus-host responses after intestinal transplantation. Libraries were prepared by immunoSEQ multiplex PCR; TCRdb keeps only in-frame clonotypes and omits some of them. This sample has under 20,000 clones, with 86% found just once. J lost 6 bases, V lost 3 bases, and 8 bases had no gene match. The CDR3 is 15 amino acids. Germline V gene lookup returns CDR1 MGHRA and CDR2 YSYEKL. The origin of this receptor is a human patient who received an intestinal transplant, so some T cells may come from the graft donor. The chain has TRBV4-1 and TRBJ1-5; 7 nucleotides match TRBD1. The specimen was bone marrow, collected about 130 days after transplant. In nucleotides, the CDR3 is TGCGCCAGCAGCCAGGAGCGACAGGGACGTCAGCCCCAGCATTTT. Translation gives CASSQERQGRQPQHF.